Listed below are T cell receptor beta chains from one sample, sequenced in a study of cytomegalovirus exposure and HLA in healthy donors. Using immunoSEQ multiplex PCR, the repertoire was profiled, and TCRdb retains in-frame clones only, with some absent. The sample has some 150,000 clones; roughly four fifths are singletons. Sequencing was performed on PBMCs. The receptors shown here come from a man aged 35 to 55 in good health and CMV-seronegative. Both conserved end residues are part of each CDR3. Each record gives: CDR3 protein, CDR3 DNA, V gene, J gene, D gene, clone size. The D gene is left open where the match is weak. The size entry is marked missing in some rows and otherwise reads once, few, many or a size class.

CDR3aa: CASSMEGGQSYYGYTF; CDR3nt: TGTGCCAGTAGTATGGAGGGGGGACAGTCCTACTATGGCTACACCTTC; v_gene: TRBV19; j_gene: TRBJ1-2; d_gene: TRBD1; abundance: -
CDR3aa: CASSLGTSGGLSTQYF; CDR3nt: TGTGCCAGCAGCTTAGGTACGAGCGGGGGCCTTAGTACGCAGTATTTT; v_gene: TRBV7-8; j_gene: TRBJ2-3; d_gene: TRBD2; abundance: -
CDR3aa: CASSLGTSGQETQYF; CDR3nt: TGTGCCAGCAGCTTAGGGACTAGCGGGCAGGAGACCCAGTACTTC; v_gene: TRBV11-3; j_gene: TRBJ2-5; d_gene: TRBD2; abundance: -
CDR3aa: CASSGRINYGYTF; CDR3nt: TGTGCCAGCAGCGGGAGAATCAACTATGGCTACACCTTC; v_gene: TRBV2; j_gene: TRBJ1-2; d_gene: -; abundance: once
CDR3aa: CASSLALYEQYF; CDR3nt: TGTGCCAGCAGCTTGGCCTTGTACGAGCAGTACTTC; v_gene: TRBV5-8; j_gene: TRBJ2-7; d_gene: -; abundance: -
CDR3aa: CASSVALTGGFNEQFF; CDR3nt: TGTGCCAGCAGCGTAGCTCTCACGGGGGGTTTTAATGAGCAGTTCTTC; v_gene: TRBV9; j_gene: TRBJ2-1; d_gene: TRBD2; abundance: -
CDR3aa: CASSLSGTGGIGAFF; CDR3nt: TGTGCCAGCAGCTTATCCGGGACAGGGGGAATAGGAGCTTTCTTT; v_gene: TRBV7-3; j_gene: TRBJ1-1; d_gene: TRBD1; abundance: -
CDR3aa: CASSIGEGETQYF; CDR3nt: TGTGCCAGTAGTATCGGGGAGGGAGAGACCCAGTACTTC; v_gene: TRBV19; j_gene: TRBJ2-5; d_gene: TRBD2; abundance: -
CDR3aa: CASSLRQGFGEDTQYF; CDR3nt: TGTGCCAGCAGTCTGCGCCAGGGATTTGGGGAAGATACGCAGTATTTT; v_gene: TRBV9; j_gene: TRBJ2-3; d_gene: -; abundance: -
CDR3aa: CASSIRTGSHTGELFF; CDR3nt: TGTGCCAGTAGTATCCGGACAGGATCTCACACCGGGGAGCTGTTTTTT; v_gene: TRBV19; j_gene: TRBJ2-2; d_gene: TRBD1; abundance: -
CDR3aa: CASSLRGQDYEQYF; CDR3nt: TGTGCCAGCAGCTTGCGGGGACAGGACTACGAGCAGTACTTC; v_gene: TRBV5-6; j_gene: TRBJ2-7; d_gene: TRBD1; abundance: -
CDR3aa: CASSLTGGRGNEKLFF; CDR3nt: TGTGCCAGCAGCTTAACGGGTGGAAGAGGGAATGAAAAACTGTTTTTT; v_gene: TRBV7-9; j_gene: TRBJ1-4; d_gene: -; abundance: -
CDR3aa: CASSYTPGQPPQHF; CDR3nt: TGTGCCAGCAGTTACACCCCAGGACAGCCGCCCCAGCATTTT; v_gene: TRBV6-5; j_gene: TRBJ1-5; d_gene: -; abundance: -
CDR3aa: CATSRDRGGNTIYF; CDR3nt: TGTGCCACCAGCAGAGATAGGGGAGGAAACACCATATATTTT; v_gene: TRBV15; j_gene: TRBJ1-3; d_gene: -; abundance: -
CDR3aa: CSALKVSGNYKGEQFF; CDR3nt: TGCAGCGCCCTAAAAGTAAGCGGTAATTACAAGGGTGAGCAGTTCTTC; v_gene: TRBV29-1; j_gene: TRBJ2-1; d_gene: -; abundance: -
CDR3aa: CASSVGQGREETQYF; CDR3nt: TGTGCCAGCAGCGTAGGGCAGGGGAGAGAAGAGACCCAGTACTTC; v_gene: TRBV9; j_gene: TRBJ2-5; d_gene: -; abundance: -
CDR3aa: CAISELKRQGLYGYTF; CDR3nt: TGTGCCATCAGTGAGTTAAAACGACAGGGGCTCTATGGCTACACCTTC; v_gene: TRBV10-3; j_gene: TRBJ1-2; d_gene: TRBD1; abundance: -
CDR3aa: CASSVSSDRGSGANVLTF; CDR3nt: TGTGCCAGCAGCGTATCCTCCGACAGGGGCTCTGGGGCCAACGTCCTGACTTTC; v_gene: TRBV9; j_gene: TRBJ2-6; d_gene: TRBD1; abundance: once
CDR3aa: CASRPGQGISYEQYF; CDR3nt: TGTGCCAGCAGACCGGGACAGGGAATCTCCTACGAGCAGTACTTC; v_gene: TRBV6-1; j_gene: TRBJ2-7; d_gene: TRBD1; abundance: -
CDR3aa: CASSERGNYGYTF; CDR3nt: TGTGCCAGCAGTGAACGTGGCAACTATGGCTACACCTTC; v_gene: TRBV6-1; j_gene: TRBJ1-2; d_gene: -; abundance: -
CDR3aa: CASSFRGQGAGNTIYF; CDR3nt: TGTGCCAGCAGTTTCAGAGGACAGGGGGCCGGAAACACCATATATTTT; v_gene: TRBV27; j_gene: TRBJ1-3; d_gene: TRBD1; abundance: -
CDR3aa: CASSYSSANEQFF; CDR3nt: TGTGCCAGCAGTTACTCGAGTGCCAATGAGCAGTTCTTC; v_gene: TRBV6-6; j_gene: TRBJ2-1; d_gene: -; abundance: -
CDR3aa: CASAGGGPNTEAFF; CDR3nt: TGTGCCAGTGCCGGGGGGGGGCCGAACACTGAAGCTTTCTTT; v_gene: TRBV19; j_gene: TRBJ1-1; d_gene: -; abundance: -
CDR3aa: CASGQVSYNEQFF; CDR3nt: TGTGCCAGTGGACAGGTCTCCTACAATGAGCAGTTCTTC; v_gene: TRBV19; j_gene: TRBJ2-1; d_gene: TRBD1; abundance: -
CDR3aa: CASSVTASGGVFEQYF; CDR3nt: TGTGCCAGCAGCGTTACCGCTAGCGGGGGGGTCTTCGAGCAGTACTTC; v_gene: TRBV9; j_gene: TRBJ2-7; d_gene: TRBD2; abundance: -
CDR3aa: CASTLYGSTDTQYF; CDR3nt: TGTGCCAGCACCCTGTACGGGAGCACAGATACGCAGTATTTT; v_gene: TRBV28; j_gene: TRBJ2-3; d_gene: -; abundance: -
CDR3aa: CASSLGGVGGASPEQYF; CDR3nt: TGCGCCAGCAGCTTGGGGGGCGTCGGGGGGGCCTCCCCCGAGCAGTACTTC; v_gene: TRBV5-1; j_gene: TRBJ2-7; d_gene: TRBD2; abundance: -
CDR3aa: CASSSPGQRTGELFF; CDR3nt: TGTGCCAGCAGCTCCCCGGGACAGAGGACCGGGGAGCTGTTTTTT; v_gene: TRBV11-2; j_gene: TRBJ2-2; d_gene: TRBD1; abundance: -
CDR3aa: CASSGDIGNQPQHF; CDR3nt: TGTGCCAGCAGCGGTGACATTGGGAATCAGCCCCAGCATTTT; v_gene: TRBV9; j_gene: TRBJ1-5; d_gene: -; abundance: -
CDR3aa: CAISESLAGGLSTDTQYF; CDR3nt: TGTGCCATCAGTGAGTCTCTAGCGGGGGGCCTTAGCACAGATACGCAGTATTTT; v_gene: TRBV10-3; j_gene: TRBJ2-3; d_gene: TRBD2; abundance: -
CDR3aa: CASRQDNTEAFF; CDR3nt: TGTGCCAGCAGACAGGACAACACTGAAGCTTTCTTT; v_gene: TRBV25-1; j_gene: TRBJ1-1; d_gene: -; abundance: -
CDR3aa: CASSTGTSERTDTQYF; CDR3nt: TGTGCCAGCAGCACCGGGACTAGCGAACGCACAGATACGCAGTATTTT; v_gene: TRBV5-4; j_gene: TRBJ2-3; d_gene: TRBD2; abundance: few
CDR3aa: CASSLRTGGTDTQYF; CDR3nt: TGTGCCAGCAGCTTACGGACAGGAGGCACAGATACGCAGTATTTT; v_gene: TRBV7-2; j_gene: TRBJ2-3; d_gene: TRBD1; abundance: few
CDR3aa: CASSQGQGAIHTEAFF; CDR3nt: TGTGCCAGCAGCCAAGGACAGGGGGCGATTCACACTGAAGCTTTCTTT; v_gene: TRBV14; j_gene: TRBJ1-1; d_gene: TRBD1; abundance: -
CDR3aa: CASSEAGLSYERYF; CDR3nt: TGCGCCAGCAGCGAGGCAGGGTTATCCTACGAGCGGTACTTC; v_gene: TRBV4-1; j_gene: TRBJ2-7; d_gene: -; abundance: -
CDR3aa: CASSFYESGLHEQYF; CDR3nt: TGTGCCAGCAGCTTTTATGAGTCAGGGCTCCACGAGCAGTACTTC; v_gene: TRBV7-9; j_gene: TRBJ2-7; d_gene: -; abundance: -
CDR3aa: CASSLALRGSSTTDTQYF; CDR3nt: TGTGCCAGCAGCTTAGCGTTAAGGGGCAGTTCTACCACAGATACGCAGTATTTT; v_gene: TRBV7-6; j_gene: TRBJ2-3; d_gene: -; abundance: -
CDR3aa: CASSTHRGEKLFF; CDR3nt: TGCGCCAGCAGCACCCACAGGGGTGAAAAACTGTTTTTT; v_gene: TRBV4-1; j_gene: TRBJ1-4; d_gene: TRBD1; abundance: -
CDR3aa: CASSQVGGRDDEQFF; CDR3nt: TGCGCCAGCAGCCAAGTAGGTGGGAGGGACGATGAGCAGTTCTTC; v_gene: TRBV4-1; j_gene: TRBJ2-1; d_gene: TRBD2; abundance: -
CDR3aa: CASSSGSTRSNTEAFF; CDR3nt: TGTGCCAGCAGCTCAGGGTCGACACGGTCGAACACTGAAGCTTTCTTT; v_gene: TRBV7-2; j_gene: TRBJ1-1; d_gene: -; abundance: -
CDR3aa: CASSSLRGNYGYTF; CDR3nt: TGTGCCAGCAGCTCCCTCAGGGGTAACTATGGCTACACCTTC; v_gene: TRBV7-8; j_gene: TRBJ1-2; d_gene: -; abundance: -